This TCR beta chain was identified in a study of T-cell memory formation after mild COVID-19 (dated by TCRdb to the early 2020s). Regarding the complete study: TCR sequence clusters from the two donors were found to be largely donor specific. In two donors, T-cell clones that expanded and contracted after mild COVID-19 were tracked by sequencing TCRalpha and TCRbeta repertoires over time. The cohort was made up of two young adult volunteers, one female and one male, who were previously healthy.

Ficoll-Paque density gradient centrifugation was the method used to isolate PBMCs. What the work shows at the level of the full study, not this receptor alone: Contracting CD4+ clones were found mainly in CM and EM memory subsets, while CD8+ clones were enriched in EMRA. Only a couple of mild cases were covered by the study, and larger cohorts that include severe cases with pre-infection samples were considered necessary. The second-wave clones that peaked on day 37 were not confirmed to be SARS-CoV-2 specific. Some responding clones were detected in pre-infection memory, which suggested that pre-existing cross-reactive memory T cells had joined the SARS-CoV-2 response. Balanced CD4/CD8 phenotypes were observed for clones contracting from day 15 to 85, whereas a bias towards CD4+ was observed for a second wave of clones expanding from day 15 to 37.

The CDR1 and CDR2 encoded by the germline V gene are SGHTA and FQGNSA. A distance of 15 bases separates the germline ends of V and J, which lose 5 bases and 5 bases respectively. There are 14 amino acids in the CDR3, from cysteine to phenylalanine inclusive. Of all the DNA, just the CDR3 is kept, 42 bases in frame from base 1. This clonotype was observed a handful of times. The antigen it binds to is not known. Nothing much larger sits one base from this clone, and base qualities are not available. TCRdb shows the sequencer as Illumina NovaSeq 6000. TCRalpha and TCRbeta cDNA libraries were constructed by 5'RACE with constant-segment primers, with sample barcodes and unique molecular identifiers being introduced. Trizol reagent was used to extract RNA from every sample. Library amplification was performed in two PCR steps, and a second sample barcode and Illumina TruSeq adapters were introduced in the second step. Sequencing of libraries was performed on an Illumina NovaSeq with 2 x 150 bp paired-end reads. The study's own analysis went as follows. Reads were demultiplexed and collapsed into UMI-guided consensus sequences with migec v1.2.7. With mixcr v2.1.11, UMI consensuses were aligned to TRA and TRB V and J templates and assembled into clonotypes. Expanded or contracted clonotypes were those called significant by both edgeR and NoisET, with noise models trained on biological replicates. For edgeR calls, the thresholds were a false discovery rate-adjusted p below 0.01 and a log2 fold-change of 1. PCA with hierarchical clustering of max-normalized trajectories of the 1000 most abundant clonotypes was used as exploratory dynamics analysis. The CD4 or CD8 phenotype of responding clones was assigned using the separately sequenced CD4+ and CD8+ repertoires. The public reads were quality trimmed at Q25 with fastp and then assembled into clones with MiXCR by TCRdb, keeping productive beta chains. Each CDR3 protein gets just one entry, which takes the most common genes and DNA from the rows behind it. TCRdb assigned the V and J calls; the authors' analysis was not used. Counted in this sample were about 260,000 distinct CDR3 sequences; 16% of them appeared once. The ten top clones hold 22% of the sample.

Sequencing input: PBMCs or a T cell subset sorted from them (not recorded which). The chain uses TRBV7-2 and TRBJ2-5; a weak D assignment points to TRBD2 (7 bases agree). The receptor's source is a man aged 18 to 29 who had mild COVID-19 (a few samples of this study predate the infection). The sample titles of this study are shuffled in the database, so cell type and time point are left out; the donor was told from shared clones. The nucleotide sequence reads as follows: TGTGCCAGCAGCGTAAGGGGGGGCCGGGAGACCCAGTACTTC. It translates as CASSVRGGRETQYF.